This T cell receptor beta chain was sequenced in a study of T cells expressing NK-cell markers. By frequency, this clonotype registers medium-sized. CDR1 DFQATT and CDR2 SNEGSKA come from the germline V gene (reference sequence). This CDR3 is built from 14 residues. Each CDR3 protein gets one entry in TCRdb, which reprocessed the 5' RACE reads and gives no DNA. The sample data list several hundred distinct CDR3 sequences. This receptor was obtained from a man aged 18-75 years in good health. The rearrangement joins TRBV20-1 to TRBJ1-1; TCRdb designates TRBD1, a call that cannot be tested without DNA. The specimen sequenced was blood T cells: a sorted CD56 or NKG2C T cell subset, CD4+ or CD8+ T cells, or bulk PBMC T cells (not recorded which). The CDR3 protein is CSALKTGPNTEAFF.